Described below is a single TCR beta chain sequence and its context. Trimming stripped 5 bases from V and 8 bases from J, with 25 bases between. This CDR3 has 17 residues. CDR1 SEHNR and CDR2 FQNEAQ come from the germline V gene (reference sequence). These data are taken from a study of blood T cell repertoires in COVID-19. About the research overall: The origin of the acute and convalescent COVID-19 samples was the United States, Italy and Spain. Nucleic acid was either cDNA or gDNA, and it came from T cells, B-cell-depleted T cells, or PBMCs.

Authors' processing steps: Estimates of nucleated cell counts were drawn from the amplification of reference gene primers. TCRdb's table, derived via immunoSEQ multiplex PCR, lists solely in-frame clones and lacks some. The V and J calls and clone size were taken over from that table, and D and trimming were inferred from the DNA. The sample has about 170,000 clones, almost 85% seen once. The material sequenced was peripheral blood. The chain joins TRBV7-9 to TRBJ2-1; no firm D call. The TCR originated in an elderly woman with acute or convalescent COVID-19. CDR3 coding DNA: TGTGCCAGCAGCGTTTCGAATCTAGTTGATCTCGTCGATGAGCAGTTCTTC. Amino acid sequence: CASSVSNLVDLVDEQFF.